This T cell receptor beta chain was sequenced during a study of blood T cell repertoires in COVID-19. Looked up from germline, CDR1 is MNHEY and CDR2 is SVGAGI. CDR3 length: 14 residues. V lost 4 bases, J lost 7 bases, and 17 bases lay in between. Clones were read by immunoSEQ multiplex PCR, and TCRdb kept only the in-frame ones, dropping some. The profile covers about 280,000 clones, with approximately 83% appearing a single time and approximately 11% taken by the ten largest. The rearrangement links TRBV6-5 to TRBJ2-7, with D possibly matching TRBD2 (5 bases). The clonotype was recovered from a woman between 70 and 85 years old with acute or convalescent COVID-19. Sequenced sample: peripheral blood. This CDR3 is CASSSPPRAPEQYF. The DNA of the CDR3 is TGTGCCAGCAGTTCCCCGCCGCGGGCCCCTGAGCAGTACTTC.